The entry below describes one T cell receptor (beta chain). The antigen is not known. Constant-region reverse primers amplified full-length variable regions, followed by semi-nested Nested Universal Primer A PCR. MiXCR, run by TCRdb on the 5' RACE reads, gives a single entry per CDR3 protein. Of about 9,100 distinct CDR3 sequences listed, over 55% are singletons. Overall study results and limits: The TCR gene usage of tumor memory CD4+ T cells clustered together with blood and lymph node memory CD4+ cells and with lymph node naive CD4+ cells. The larger-cohort validation was restricted to a single TCR beta V-J rearrangement rather than whole repertoires. Tumor Tregs overlapped most with tumor, then blood, naive CD4+ cells.

Germline CDR1 and CDR2: WSHSY and SAAADI. Trimming took off 6 bases at V and 8 bases at J, with 14 bases between the two ends. This CDR3 region has 14 residues. Sequencing used tumor-infiltrating memory CD4+ T cells sorted from the breast tumor. Subset defined: memory CD4+ T cells, CD4+CD45RO+CD25-. This receptor was identified in a female donor with breast cancer. The chain couples TRBV10-2 to TRBJ1-6; D is unclear. In nucleotides, the CDR3 is TGCGCCAGCAGCCAGAGTCGCAGAGATTCACCCCTCCACTTT. Residues: CASSQSRRDSPLHF.